Presented here are 29 T cell receptor beta chains from one specimen sequenced in a study of T-cell reconstitution after alpha-beta-depleted transplantation in children. During its preparation, the TCRbeta library received unique molecular identifiers. TCRdb reprocessed the PCR reads via MiXCR and lists one record per CDR3 protein. This table holds some 550,000 distinct CDR3 sequences, about 23% found once. This sample comprised PBMCs, mostly from graft donor cells, obtained 360 days after TCRalphabeta/CD19-depleted stem cell transplant. The receptor source for this set is a boy less than two years old who had a stem cell transplant for acute myeloid leukemia, so the T cells may come from the graft donor.

The sample holds many counts of this clonotype. The chain combines TRBV29-1 with TRBJ2-3, with D maybe TRBD1 (7 bases). Germline V gene lookup returns CDR1 SQVTM and CDR2 ANQGSEA. Trimming took off 7 bases at V and 5 bases at J, with 13 bases between the two ends. This CDR3 spans 12 amino acids. CDR3 in amino acids: CSARQGGDTQYF. CDR3 DNA sequence: TGCAGCGCTAGACAGGGAGGAGATACGCAGTATTTT.

The sample holds many counts of this clonotype. The J gene is TRBJ1-6, the V gene TRBV19; 9 bases fit TRBD1. This CDR3 has 16 residues. Trimming at V came to 10 bases and at J to 4 bases, leaving 11 bases not matched to a gene. CDR1 LNHDA and CDR2 SQIVND come from the germline V gene (reference sequence). The CDR3 DNA follows: TGTGCCACTAGGGACAGGGATACAGGATATAATTCACCCCTCCACTTT. It translates to CATRDRDTGYNSPLHF.

This sequence joins TRBV20-1 and TRBJ2-7; D remains unclear. The CDR3 runs to 10 residues. Trimming cost V 4 bases and J 6 bases, with 7 bases left between them. The germline V gene has CDR1 DFQATT and CDR2 SNEGSKA (reference sequence). CDR3 bases: TGCAGTGCTAAAGGACGCGAGCAGTACGTC. This sequence encodes CSAKGREQYV.

This clonotype was seen a handful of times. This chain connects TRBV19 to TRBJ2-5; 11 positions match TRBD1. Germline values: CDR1 LNHDA, CDR2 SQIVND (reference sequence). CDR3 length: 13 residues. Germline trimming cut 10 bases from V and 4 bases from J; bases unmatched to any gene: 5. This CDR3 reads CATGQGALETQYF. The CDR3 DNA reads as TGTGCCACAGGACAGGGGGCTTTAGAGACCCAGTACTTC.

This chain uses TRBV12-3 or TRBV12-4 with TRBJ1-4; TRBD1 agrees at 7 bases. The CDR3 loop spans 15 amino acids. J gave up 8 bases and V 6 bases, and 12 bases lay outside the gene matches. CDR3 in DNA: TGTGCCAGCAGCCCCTGGGGACAGCCGAGGGAAAAACTGTTTTTT. Protein: CASSPWGQPREKLFF.

The J gene is TRBJ2-7, the V gene TRBV7-2; D call uncertain. CDR3 length equals 13 residues. Germline V gives CDR1 SGHTA, CDR2 FQGNSA. V lost 3 bases and J lost 6, with 12 bases in between. The DNA of the CDR3 is TGTGCCAGCAGCTTGAACGGAGTCGGCGAGCAGTACTTC. Amino acid sequence: CASSLNGVGEQYF.

This chain connects TRBV7-2 to TRBJ2-7, with D possibly matching TRBD1 (5 bases). V was clipped by 0 bases and J by 4 bases, with 16 bases between them. The CDR3 extends over 16 amino acids. Germline V gene sequence: CDR1 SGHTA, CDR2 FQGNSA. CDR3 sequence reads: CASSLAPWGQAYEQYF. The CDR3 DNA reads as TGTGCCAGCAGCTTAGCGCCCTGGGGCCAGGCTTACGAGCAGTACTTC.

This clonotype was counted between two and nine times. This chain connects TRBV20-1 to TRBJ2-5; TRBD2 matches 7 bases. The CDR3 spans 17 residues. The germline V gene has CDR1 DFQATT and CDR2 SNEGSKA (reference sequence). V lost 4 bases and J lost 5; bases outside the gene matches: 19. CDR3 sequence (DNA): TGCAGTGCTAAGCGCACCTGGGGGGGAAAGGAGAGCGAGACCCAGTACTTC. Translating gives CSAKRTWGGKESETQYF.

CDR3 region: CASRFTGTSYNEQFF. CDR3 in DNA: TGTGCCAGCAGGTTTACCGGGACATCCTACAATGAGCAGTTCTTC. This chain connects TRBV2 to TRBJ2-1; D perhaps matches TRBD1 (6 bases). Deletions cut 6 bases from V and 1 base from J, with 13 bases between. Germline V CDR1 and CDR2: SNHLY, FYNNEI. The CDR3 covers 15 residues.

This clonotype was recorded at least ten times. The rearrangement joins TRBV7-6 to TRBJ2-3; D gene uncertain. Trimming took 5 bases from V and 4 from J, leaving 10 bases between them. Germline V gene data show CDR1 as SGHVS and CDR2 as FNYEAQ. This CDR3 has 13 residues. Here the CDR3 DNA reads TGTGCCAGCAGCCAGATTGAGGCAGATACGCAGTATTTT. The encoded protein is CASSQIEADTQYF.

The chain is built from TRBV4-3 and TRBJ2-1; either TRBD1 or TRBD2 may supply D (6 bases each). The CDR3 loop spans 17 amino acids. CDR1 is LGHNA, CDR2 YSLEER, per germline. V lost 4 bases to trimming and J lost 2 bases, with 18 bases between them. Here the CDR3 DNA reads TGCGCCAGCAGCCGGATTGAGGGGGGTCCCGCCTACAATGAGCAGTTCTTC. Protein sequence: CASSRIEGGPAYNEQFF.

This clonotype was seen only a few times. The J gene is TRBJ2-6, the V gene TRBV20-1; D is perhaps TRBD1 (5 bases). This CDR3 spans 17 amino acids. With 4 bases removed from V and 0 bases from J, the gap between germline ends came to 16 bases. CDR1 DFQATT and CDR2 SNEGSKA come from the germline V gene (reference sequence). CDR3 coding DNA: TGCAGTGCTAAGCTGGATCGAGACAGCTCTGGGGCCAACGTCCTGACTTTC. Translating it yields CSAKLDRDSSGANVLTF.

The V and J genes are TRBV5-1 and TRBJ1-1, with TRBD1 identical over 8 bases. Germline CDR1 SGHRS, CDR2 YFSETQ. The CDR3 is 18 residues long. With V trimmed by 5 bases and J by 1 base, 16 bases remained unmatched. The CDR3 reads CASRMTQGAHLSNTEAFF. DNA for the CDR3: TGCGCCAGCAGGATGACCCAGGGGGCGCATCTCTCGAACACTGAAGCTTTCTTT.

This sequence joins TRBV27 and TRBJ2-3; D uncertain. Germline V lookup: CDR1 MNHEY, CDR2 SMNVEV (reference sequence). V lost 8 bases to trimming and J lost 7 bases, with 10 bases between them. This CDR3 spans 11 amino acids. CDR3 residues: CASGQVNTQYF. DNA of the CDR3: TGTGCCAGCGGTCAGGTTAATACGCAGTATTTT.

CDR3 protein: CASSHRDRPNYGYTF. In nucleotides, the CDR3 is TGTGCCAGCAGTCACCGGGACAGACCGAACTATGGCTACACCTTC. The rearrangement uses TRBV12-3 or TRBV12-4 and TRBJ1-2, with 7 bases fitting TRBD1. V shed 5 bases, J shed 2 bases, and the junction held 8 bases outside the gene matches. CDR3 length: 15 residues.

This clonotype was observed a few times. The V gene is TRBV27, the J gene TRBJ2-1; the match to TRBD2 covers 11 bases. Germline CDR1 reads MNHEY; CDR2 reads SMNVEV (reference sequence). This CDR3 has 14 amino acids. V was clipped by 3 bases and J by 10 bases; unmatched bases: 5. CDR3: CASSFGSGGEEQFF. CDR3 sequence (DNA): TGTGCCAGCAGTTTCGGTAGCGGGGGGGAGGAGCAGTTCTTC.

This clonotype was counted only a few times. J is TRBJ2-1 and V is TRBV6-1; 10 bases map to TRBD2. CDR1 and CDR2 (germline): MNHNS, SASEGT. Trimming took 2 bases from V and 4 from J; bases not matched to a gene: 5. The CDR3 runs to 16 residues. CDR3 in DNA: TGTGCCAGCAGTGAACCGGGACTAGCGCTTTACAATGAGCAGTTCTTC. This gives the protein CASSEPGLALYNEQFF.

The sample holds one count of this clonotype. This sequence joins TRBV7-3 and TRBJ2-1; D is perhaps TRBD1 or TRBD2 (5 bases each). CDR1 SGHTA and CDR2 FQGTGA come from the germline V gene. The germline V and J ends were trimmed by 2 bases and 7 bases, with 12 bases remaining between them. This CDR3 has 14 amino acids. CDR3 sequence (DNA): TGTGCCAGCAGCTTACTCGGGGCCGGGAATGAGCAGTTCTTC. This codes for CASSLLGAGNEQFF.

Ten or more counts support this clonotype. The chain joins TRBV20-1 to TRBJ2-1, with 7 bases matching TRBD2. V was pared by 8 bases and J by 7 bases, with 11 bases of the junction left unmatched. This CDR3 has 13 residues. CDR1 and CDR2 (germline): DFQATT, SNEGSKA (reference sequence). DNA for the CDR3: TGCAGTCCCCACAGACTAGCCCCAAATGAGCAGTTCTTC. Its protein product is CSPHRLAPNEQFF.

The rearrangement links TRBV12-5 to TRBJ2-7; D may be TRBD1 or TRBD2 (5 bases each). Germline lookup yields CDR1 LGHNT and CDR2 FRNRAP. CDR3 length: 14 residues. Trimming pared 2 bases from V and 5 bases from J, leaving 13 bases between. CDR3 nucleotides: TGTGCTAGTGGTTTGCCCAACCGAGGGGACGAGCAGTACTTC. Translated, it gives CASGLPNRGDEQYF.

The table lists this clonotype with many counts. The V and J genes are TRBV20-1 and TRBJ2-7; no firm D call. The CDR3 consists of 12 residues. CDR1 is DFQATT, CDR2 SNEGSKA, per germline (reference sequence). V lost 1 base, J lost 2 bases, and 6 bases lay in between. The CDR3 bases are TGCAGTGCTAGAGGACAAACCTACGAGCAGTACTTC. Translating gives CSARGQTYEQYF.

The table lists this clonotype with a count of one. The chain carries TRBV13 and TRBJ2-1, with 9 bases that match TRBD2. The trim removed 4 bases at V and 3 bases at J, leaving 7 bases unmatched. Germline CDR1 is PRHDT and CDR2 is FYEKMQ (reference sequence). The CDR3 is made up of 16 amino acids. CDR3 region: CASSSKLAGLYNEQFF. The CDR3 nucleotides read TGTGCCAGCAGCTCCAAACTAGCGGGCCTCTACAATGAGCAGTTCTTC. The variable domain in full, with the rest retrieved from reference TRBV13 and TRBJ2-1, is AAGVIQSPRHLIKEKRETATLKCYPIPRHDTVYWYQQGPGQDPQFLISFYEKMQSDKGSIPDRFSAQQFSDYHSELNMSSLELGDSALYFCASSSKLAGLYNEQFFGPGTRLTVL.

This clonotype has ten or more counts. The CDR3 nucleotides read TGTGCCAGCAGTCCCCGGGACAGCGGGGGGCTCTACAATGAGCAGTTCTTC. It is translated as CASSPRDSGGLYNEQFF. The chain combines TRBV12-3 or TRBV12-4 with TRBJ2-1; TRBD2 aligns across 9 bases. The CDR3 consists of 17 residues. Trimming took 5 bases from V and 3 from J; bases not matched to a gene: 11.

V gene TRBV20-1 combines with J gene TRBJ2-3, with D perhaps being TRBD1 or TRBD2 (5 bases each). With 6 bases removed from V and 0 bases from J, the gap between germline ends came to 10 bases. There are 13 residues in the CDR3. Germline CDR1 reads DFQATT; CDR2 reads SNEGSKA (reference sequence). CDR3 DNA sequence: TGCAGTGCCCGAGGGGTGAGCACAGATACGCAGTATTTT. Translating it yields CSARGVSTDTQYF.

This sequence joins TRBV28 and TRBJ2-3; 9 nucleotides line up with TRBD1. This CDR3 has 15 amino acids. Per the germline V gene, CDR1 is MDHEN and CDR2 is SYDVKM. Trimming removed 4 bases from V and 7 bases from J; junction bases left unmatched: 9. CDR3 bases: TGTGCCAGCAGTTATGGGGACAGGGCTGGGAATACGCAGTATTTT. It codes for CASSYGDRAGNTQYF.

The V call is TRBV12-3 or TRBV12-4, the J call TRBJ2-7, with 8 bases identical to TRBD2. V was pared by 4 bases and J by 5 bases, with 10 bases of the junction left unmatched. CDR3 length: 15 amino acids. CDR3 protein: CASSSGGGGRDEQYF. CDR3 in DNA: TGTGCCAGCAGTTCCGGGGGGGGGGGCCGAGACGAGCAGTACTTC.

The rearrangement joins TRBV6-1 to TRBJ2-3, with TRBD1 matching 9 bases. Germline values: CDR1 MNHNS, CDR2 SASEGT. The CDR3 extends over 17 amino acids. The V gene end was trimmed by 6 bases and the J gene end by 3 bases; junction bases not matched to a gene: 13. The CDR3 reads CASRPTPGTGSTDTQYF. The CDR3 nucleotides read TGTGCCAGCAGACCTACCCCCGGGACAGGGTCTACAGATACGCAGTATTTT.

Ten or more counts support this clonotype. The chain couples TRBV29-1 to TRBJ2-5; 12 bases agree with TRBD2. There are 16 residues in the CDR3. In germline, CDR1 is SQVTM, CDR2 ANQGSEA. V was clipped by 0 bases and J by 4 bases; unmatched bases: 6. CDR3 DNA: TGCAGCGTTGAAGATCTGGCTAGCGGGGGGGTAGAGACCCAGTACTTC. Encoded protein: CSVEDLASGGVETQYF.

Only a few counts were recorded for this clonotype. V usage is TRBV7-9 and J usage is TRBJ2-1, with 7 bases fitting TRBD1. Germline V CDR1 and CDR2: SEHNR, FQNEAQ (reference sequence). J gave up 4 bases and V 2 bases, and 11 bases lay outside the gene matches. The CDR3 is 17 residues long. The DNA of the CDR3 is TGTGCCAGCAGCTTACAGATCGGGACAGAATCTTACAATGAGCAGTTCTTC. Residues: CASSLQIGTESYNEQFF. Supplemented by reference TRBV7-9 and TRBJ2-1, the full variable domain reads DTGVSQNPRHKITKRGQNVTFRCDPISEHNRLYWYRQTLGQGPEFLTYFQNEAQLEKSRLLSDRFSAERPKGSFSTLEIQRTEQGDSAMYLCASSLQIGTESYNEQFFGPGTRLTVL.